This T cell receptor (beta chain) came from a study of blood T cell repertoires in COVID-19. Study information: T cells, B-cell-depleted T cells, or PBMCs supplied cDNA or gDNA.

The authors' processing: The assay estimated nucleated cells by amplifying reference gene primers. The assay was immunoSEQ multiplex PCR, and TCRdb's table has in-frame clones only and misses some. From that table come the V and J calls and clone size; the DNA was used to work out D and trimming. The sample holds around 220,000 clones, roughly 80% seen once. The sequence came from an elderly woman with active or convalescent COVID-19. The sequenced sample was peripheral blood.

CDR3 amino acids: CASNTGTMNTEAFF. Written as DNA, the CDR3 is TGCGCCAGCAATACCGGGACAATGAACACTGAAGCTTTCTTT. The chain carries TRBV5-1 and TRBJ1-1, with a possible D match to TRBD1 (6 bases). Germline V CDR1 and CDR2: SGHRS, YFSETQ. V was pared by 6 bases and J by 0 bases, with 12 bases between. The CDR3 has 14 amino acids.